These T cell receptor beta chains were read from a single sample in a study of patients and donors after allogeneic stem cell transplantation. Using its own MiXCR run on the RT-PCR reads, TCRdb lists one record per CDR3 protein. The repertoire holds some 150,000 distinct CDR3 sequences, with about a third as singletons. Sequencing used blood, either unsorted or a sorted T cell fraction (not recorded which). Receptors originate from a human donor who was either an allogeneic HSCT recipient or a stem cell or donor lymphocyte infusion donor (not recorded which). It is not recorded whose cells these are; they may come from a transplant donor. Each CDR3 is given with its conserved first and last residue. Each record gives: clone size, J gene, D gene, V gene, CDR3 DNA, CDR3 protein. A D gene is named only where the DNA matches it firmly. Part of the rows lack a size; the others show once, few, many or a class for expanded clones.

size: .
J: TRBJ2-3
D: TRBD2
V: TRBV14
DNA: TGTGCCAGCAGCCGGGACTACCTAACAGATACGCAGTATTTT
CDR3: CASSRDYLTDTQYF

size: .
J: TRBJ2-2
D: .
V: TRBV12-3/TRBV12-4
DNA: TGTGCCAGCAGTTTAGGGCCCCACTGGGGGGTGGCGAACACCGGGGAGCTGTTTTTT
CDR3: CASSLGPHWGVANTGELFF

size: few
J: TRBJ2-6
D: .
V: TRBV12-3/TRBV12-4
DNA: TGTGCCAGCAGTCCTGACTTCTCTGGGGCCAACGTCCTGACTTTC
CDR3: CASSPDFSGANVLTF

size: few
J: TRBJ1-5
D: .
V: TRBV27
DNA: TGTGCCAGCAGTCCATCGACCAGAAATCAGCCCCAGCATTTT
CDR3: CASSPSTRNQPQHF

size: few
J: TRBJ1-2
D: .
V: TRBV20-1
DNA: TGCAGTGCTAGGGAGGCAGTCGGTGGCTACACCTTC
CDR3: CSAREAVGGYTF

size: few
J: TRBJ1-1
D: .
V: TRBV6-5
DNA: TGTGCCAGCAGTTACCGGCGGGTCGGGACTGAAGCTTTCTTT
CDR3: CASSYRRVGTEAFF

size: .
J: TRBJ2-3
D: .
V: TRBV7-2
DNA: TGTGCCAGCAGCTTTGCTGGGCAGACCACAGATACGCAGTATTTT
CDR3: CASSFAGQTTDTQYF

size: few
J: TRBJ1-1
D: .
V: TRBV29-1
DNA: TGCAGCGTTGAAGATGACGGTGGAGAAAGGCCCGGCACTGAAGCTTTCTTT
CDR3: CSVEDDGGERPGTEAFF

size: few
J: TRBJ1-2
D: .
V: TRBV5-1
DNA: TGCGCCAGCAGGCCCGGGAATGGAGGCTACACCTTC
CDR3: CASRPGNGGYTF

size: few
J: TRBJ1-6
D: .
V: TRBV10-3
DNA: TGTGCCATCAGTGAGGTCAGGAATTCACCCCTCCACTTT
CDR3: CAISEVRNSPLHF

size: .
J: TRBJ1-1
D: .
V: TRBV7-9
DNA: TGTGCCAGCAGCGCCGGACACGTCATGAACACTGAAGCTTTCTTT
CDR3: CASSAGHVMNTEAFF

size: .
J: TRBJ1-2
D: .
V: TRBV12-3/TRBV12-4
DNA: TGTGCCAGCAGCCTCCGGGGGGCAGTGGTGGGTGGCTACACCTTC
CDR3: CASSLRGAVVGGYTF

size: few
J: TRBJ1-1
D: .
V: TRBV5-1
DNA: TGCGCCAGCAGCGTTGAGGGTGGAAGGAACACTGAAGCTTTCTTT
CDR3: CASSVEGGRNTEAFF

size: .
J: TRBJ1-5
D: TRBD1
V: TRBV4-2
DNA: TGTGCCAGCAGCCGACAGGGGGAGGGGAATCAGCCCCAGCATTTT
CDR3: CASSRQGEGNQPQHF

size: .
J: TRBJ2-1
D: .
V: TRBV12-3/TRBV12-4
DNA: TGTGCCAGCAGCGGTCCTCCCAATGAGCAGTTCTTC
CDR3: CASSGPPNEQFF

size: .
J: TRBJ1-1
D: .
V: TRBV4-3
DNA: TGCGCCAGCAGCCAAGCAGAAGCTTTCTTT
CDR3: CASSQAEAFF

size: .
J: TRBJ1-2
D: TRBD1
V: TRBV6-5
DNA: TGTGCCAGCAGCCAGGGGGGACAGAGTTATGGCTACACCTTC
CDR3: CASSQGGQSYGYTF

size: .
J: TRBJ1-6
D: TRBD1
V: TRBV6-6
DNA: TGTGCCAGCAGTTACTCGACAGGGAATAATTCACCCCTCCACTTT
CDR3: CASSYSTGNNSPLHF

size: few
J: TRBJ1-2
D: TRBD1
V: TRBV12-3/TRBV12-4
DNA: TGTGCCAGCAGACCGACAGGGAAGGGCTATGGCTACACCTTC
CDR3: CASRPTGKGYGYTF

size: few
J: TRBJ1-5
D: .
V: TRBV12-3/TRBV12-4
DNA: TGTGCCAGCAGTTTAGCGCAAAGGGATCAGCCCCAGCATTTT
CDR3: CASSLAQRDQPQHF

size: .
J: TRBJ2-2
D: TRBD1
V: TRBV29-1
DNA: TGCAGCGTGCGACAGGGGGTAAACACCGGGGAGCTGTTTTTT
CDR3: CSVRQGVNTGELFF

size: .
J: TRBJ2-3
D: .
V: TRBV3-1
DNA: TGTGCCAGCAGCCCGGCATCGGGTAGCACAGATACGCAGTATTTT
CDR3: CASSPASGSTDTQYF

size: .
J: TRBJ1-4
D: .
V: TRBV9
DNA: TGTGCCAGCAGCGTGGACGCTCCCGGGGATGAAAAACTGTTTTTT
CDR3: CASSVDAPGDEKLFF

size: .
J: TRBJ2-1
D: .
V: TRBV11-2
DNA: TGTGCCAGCAGCTTAGGTGCGAGCTCCTACAATGAGCAGTTCTTC
CDR3: CASSLGASSYNEQFF

size: .
J: TRBJ1-1
D: TRBD1
V: TRBV4-2
DNA: TGTGCCAGCAGCCAACAGACAGGGGGAAACACTGAAGCTTTCTTT
CDR3: CASSQQTGGNTEAFF

size: few
J: TRBJ2-2
D: .
V: TRBV20-1
DNA: TGCAGTGCTAGAGAGACTGTGGCCGGGGAGCTGTTTTTT
CDR3: CSARETVAGELFF

size: .
J: TRBJ1-2
D: .
V: TRBV27
DNA: TGTGCCAGCAGTCCAACCAACCCCGGGGGAAATGGCTACACCTTC
CDR3: CASSPTNPGGNGYTF

size: few
J: TRBJ1-6
D: .
V: TRBV5-6
DNA: TGTGCCAGCAGCTTCGAGGGAGGTTCACCCCTCCACTTT
CDR3: CASSFEGGSPLHF

size: .
J: TRBJ2-7
D: .
V: TRBV28
DNA: TGTGCCAGCAGTTTAACAGGTTTCTACGAGCAGTACTTC
CDR3: CASSLTGFYEQYF

size: .
J: TRBJ2-7
D: TRBD1
V: TRBV27
DNA: TGTGCCAGCAGGGGACAGGGAGGCTACGAGCAGTACTTC
CDR3: CASRGQGGYEQYF

size: .
J: TRBJ2-7
D: .
V: TRBV20-1
DNA: TGCAGTGCCCTCCAGGGGGGTATCTACGAGCAGTACTTC
CDR3: CSALQGGIYEQYF

size: .
J: TRBJ1-1
D: .
V: TRBV7-2
DNA: TGTGCCAGCAGCTTAGTAGCCAGGGAGGGGAACACTGAAGCTTTCTTT
CDR3: CASSLVAREGNTEAFF

size: .
J: TRBJ1-1
D: .
V: TRBV5-4
DNA: TGTGCCAGCAGCCCGGGCGGGCCCCCTTCGGACACTGAAGCTTTCTTT
CDR3: CASSPGGPPSDTEAFF

size: once
J: TRBJ1-5
D: .
V: TRBV4-2
DNA: TGTGCCAGCAGCCAATGGGGGAGGGAACCCAATCAGCCCCAGCATTTT
CDR3: CASSQWGREPNQPQHF

size: few
J: TRBJ1-5
D: TRBD1
V: TRBV6-5
DNA: TGTGCCAGCAGCCCTACTACCGGGACAGGGGGGAATCAGCCCCAGCATTTT
CDR3: CASSPTTGTGGNQPQHF

size: .
J: TRBJ2-1
D: TRBD1
V: TRBV20-1
DNA: TGCAGTGCCCTCTTGGGGACAGGGGGCTACAATGAGCAGTTCTTC
CDR3: CSALLGTGGYNEQFF

size: few
J: TRBJ1-6
D: .
V: TRBV7-2
DNA: TGTGCCAGCAGCTTTGAGTTCAATTCACCCCTCCACTTT
CDR3: CASSFEFNSPLHF

size: .
J: TRBJ1-5
D: TRBD1
V: TRBV2
DNA: TGTGCCAGCACCCCGGACAGGGTGAATCAGCCCCAGCATTTT
CDR3: CASTPDRVNQPQHF

size: .
J: TRBJ1-1
D: .
V: TRBV14
DNA: TGTGCCAGCAGCCAAGACGTGTCGGCGAACACTGAAGCTTTCTTT
CDR3: CASSQDVSANTEAFF

size: many
J: TRBJ1-2
D: .
V: TRBV12-3/TRBV12-4
DNA: TGCGCCAGCAGCTTGGACAGTAACTATGGCTACACCTTC
CDR3: CASSLDSNYGYTF

size: many
J: TRBJ1-1
D: .
V: TRBV2
DNA: TGTGCCAGCAGTCGACCGGGCAGTGAAGCTTTCTTT
CDR3: CASSRPGSEAFF

size: .
J: TRBJ1-5
D: .
V: TRBV20-1
DNA: TGCAGTGCTAGGATTGAGGGCCTGTGGAATCAGCCCCAGCATTTT
CDR3: CSARIEGLWNQPQHF

size: once
J: TRBJ1-5
D: .
V: TRBV6-4
DNA: TGTGCCAGCAGCCGGACAGTCGATCAGCCCCAGCATTTT
CDR3: CASSRTVDQPQHF

size: .
J: TRBJ2-1
D: .
V: TRBV27
DNA: TGTGCCAGCACCTACCGATTGAGGCTTAAGGGGAATGAGCAGTTCTTC
CDR3: CASTYRLRLKGNEQFF

size: .
J: TRBJ1-6
D: .
V: TRBV12-3/TRBV12-4
DNA: TGTGCCAGCAAGTCAGGGACGGAGAGCTCCTATAATTCACCCCTCCACTTT
CDR3: CASKSGTESSYNSPLHF

size: .
J: TRBJ2-3
D: .
V: TRBV12-3/TRBV12-4
DNA: TGTGCCAGCAGTTTTTGGTGGATTACAGATACGCAGTATTTT
CDR3: CASSFWWITDTQYF

size: few
J: TRBJ1-5
D: .
V: TRBV6-5
DNA: TGTGCCAGCAGATCCGGCGATAGCAATCAGCCCCAGCATTTT
CDR3: CASRSGDSNQPQHF

size: .
J: TRBJ1-1
D: .
V: TRBV7-9
DNA: TGTGCCAGCAGCTCCCCCGCGAGTTACACTGAAGCTTTCTTT
CDR3: CASSSPASYTEAFF

size: .
J: TRBJ1-2
D: .
V: TRBV5-8
DNA: TGTGCCAGCAGCTTAGTCGGGGGCTATGGCTACACCTTC
CDR3: CASSLVGGYGYTF

size: .
J: TRBJ1-6
D: TRBD1
V: TRBV3-1
DNA: TGTGCCAGTAGCGGGGACAGACATTCACCCCTCCACTTT
CDR3: CASSGDRHSPLHF

size: few
J: TRBJ1-6
D: .
V: TRBV12-3/TRBV12-4
DNA: TGTGCCAGCAGTTTGCAAGGTTATAATTCACCCCTCCACTTT
CDR3: CASSLQGYNSPLHF

size: .
J: TRBJ2-7
D: TRBD1
V: TRBV27
DNA: TGTGCCAGCAGTTCCGGGACAGGCAGCGAGCAGTACTTC
CDR3: CASSSGTGSEQYF

size: .
J: TRBJ1-5
D: .
V: TRBV7-2
DNA: TGTGCCAGCAGCTTAGTTCGATATCAGCCCCAGCATTTT
CDR3: CASSLVRYQPQHF